This T cell receptor beta chain was retrieved from a study of cytomegalovirus exposure and HLA in healthy donors. Study summary: Unique TCRs numbering 75 million to 95 million, obtained from HLA-typed donors, made up an early data release.

On this clone itself: Antigen: not known.

Findings and limits, study-wide: Whilst most TCR sequences proved rare, a subset of public TCRs occurred across many donors. For TCR beta chains, V- and J-gene trimming was later linked to a missense DCLRE1C variant. Judged likely to be a sequencing artifact was a cluster of highly shared sequence variants.

This CDR3 has 19 amino acids. Germline CDR1 is WNHNN and CDR2 is SYGVQD (reference sequence). Germline trimming cut 0 bases from V and 4 bases from J; bases unmatched to any gene: 8. The PCR had 60 Vbeta and 13 Jbeta primers. The method was immunoSEQ multiplex PCR; TCRdb's version includes in-frame clones alone and lacks a portion of them. The sample has around 150,000 clones, roughly 74% seen once. The genes are TRBV10-1 and TRBJ2-2; 13 positions match TRBD2. This receptor was obtained from a man in his late teens or twenties in good health and CMV-seropositive. The sequencing input was PBMCs. The CDR3 DNA is TGCGCCAGCAGTGAGTCGAAACTAGCGGGAGGGGCTCTCACCGGGGAGCTGTTTTTT. It is translated as CASSESKLAGGALTGELFF.